This TCR beta chain is from a study of blood T cell repertoires in COVID-19. Looking at the study overall: The United States, Italy and Spain provided the acute and convalescent COVID-19 samples. Nucleic acid was either cDNA or gDNA, and it came from T cells, B-cell-depleted T cells, or PBMCs.

Germline CDR1 reads GTSNPN; CDR2 reads SVGIG (reference sequence). Deletions cut 0 bases from V and 6 bases from J, with 6 bases between. This CDR3 is 12 amino acids long. As originally analysed: Amplification from reference gene primers served as the basis for estimated nucleated cell counts. Here immunoSEQ multiplex PCR was the method, and the copy in TCRdb shows in-frame clones only, minus some. That table furnishes V, J and clone size, whereas the DNA furnished D and trimming. The sample lists roughly 170,000 clones; about 86% were seen once. This receptor was obtained from an older woman with COVID-19, enrolled during active disease. The sample comprised peripheral blood. The chain joins TRBV30 to TRBJ1-5; D might be TRBD1 (6 bases). The CDR3 coding sequence is TGTGCCTGGAGTGTACAGGGTCAGCCCCAGCATTTT. It specifies CAWSVQGQPQHF.